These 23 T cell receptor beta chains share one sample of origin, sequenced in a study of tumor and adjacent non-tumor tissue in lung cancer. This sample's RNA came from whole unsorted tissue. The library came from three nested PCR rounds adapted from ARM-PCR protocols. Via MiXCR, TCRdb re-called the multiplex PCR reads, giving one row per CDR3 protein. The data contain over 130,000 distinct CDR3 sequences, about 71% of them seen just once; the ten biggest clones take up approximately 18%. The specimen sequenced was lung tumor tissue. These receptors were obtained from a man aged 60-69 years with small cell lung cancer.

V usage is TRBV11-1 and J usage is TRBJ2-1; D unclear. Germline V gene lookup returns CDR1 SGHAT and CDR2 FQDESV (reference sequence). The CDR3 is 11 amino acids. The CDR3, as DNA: TGTGACACCAGAGATTGGAATGAGCAGTTCTTC. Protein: CDTRDWNEQFF.

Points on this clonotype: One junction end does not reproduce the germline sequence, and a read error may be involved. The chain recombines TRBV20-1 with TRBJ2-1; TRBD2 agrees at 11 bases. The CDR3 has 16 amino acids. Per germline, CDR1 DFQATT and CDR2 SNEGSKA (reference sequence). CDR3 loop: CIARPLAGDHNNEQFF. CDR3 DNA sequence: TGCATTGCTAGACCACTAGCGGGAGATCATAACAATGAGCAGTTCTTC.

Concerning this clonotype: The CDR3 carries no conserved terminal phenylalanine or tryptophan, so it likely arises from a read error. The CDR3 here is CASNEVAPVYSEAFL. DNA of the CDR3: TGTGCCAGCAATGAGGTGGCACCGGTTTATTCTGAAGCTTTCCTT. The chain combines TRBV6-2 or TRBV6-3 with TRBJ1-1; no clear D gene. The CDR3 covers 15 residues. V lost 7 bases to trimming and J lost 6 bases, with 21 bases between them. CDR1 and CDR2 (germline): MNHEY, SVGEGT.

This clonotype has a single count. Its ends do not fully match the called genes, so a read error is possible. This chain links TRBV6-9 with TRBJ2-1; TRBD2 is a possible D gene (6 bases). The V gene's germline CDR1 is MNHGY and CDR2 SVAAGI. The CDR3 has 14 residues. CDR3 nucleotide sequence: TGTGCCAGTCCGGGGGACCCCCAGTCCAATGAGCGGTTCTTC. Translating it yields CASPGDPQSNERFF.

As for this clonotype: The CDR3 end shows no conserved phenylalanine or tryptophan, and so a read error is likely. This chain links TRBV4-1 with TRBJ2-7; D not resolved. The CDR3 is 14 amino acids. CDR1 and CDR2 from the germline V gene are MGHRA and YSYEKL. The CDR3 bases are TGTGTCAGCAGCCTGGCGGAGAACTCCTACGAGCAGTACTTA. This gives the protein CVSSLAENSYEQYL.

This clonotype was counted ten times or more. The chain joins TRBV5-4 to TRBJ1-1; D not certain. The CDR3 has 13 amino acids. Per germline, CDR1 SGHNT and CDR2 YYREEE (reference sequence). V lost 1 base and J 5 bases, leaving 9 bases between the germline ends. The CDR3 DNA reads TGTGCCAGCAGCTTGCCCCCCTGGACTGAAGCTTTCTTT. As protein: CASSLPPWTEAFF.

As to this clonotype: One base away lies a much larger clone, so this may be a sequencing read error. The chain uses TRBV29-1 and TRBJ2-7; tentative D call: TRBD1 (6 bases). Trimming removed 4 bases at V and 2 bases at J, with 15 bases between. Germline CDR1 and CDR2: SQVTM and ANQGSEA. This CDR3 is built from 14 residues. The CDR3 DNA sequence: TGCAGCGTTGGATGGCAGGGGTTAACCTACGAGCAGTACTTC. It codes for CSVGWQGLTYEQYF.

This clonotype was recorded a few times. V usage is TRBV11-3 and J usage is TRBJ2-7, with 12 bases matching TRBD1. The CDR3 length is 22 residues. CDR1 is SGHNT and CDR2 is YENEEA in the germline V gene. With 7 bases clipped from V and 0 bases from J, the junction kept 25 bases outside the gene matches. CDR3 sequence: CASNRDRGPKGLGVGSSYEQYV. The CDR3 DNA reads TGTGCCAGCAACCGGGACAGGGGGCCGAAAGGACTAGGGGTGGGAAGCTCCTACGAGCAGTACGTC.

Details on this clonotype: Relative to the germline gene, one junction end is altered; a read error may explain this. The CDR3 protein is CASSFWSSGRDEEFF. CDR3 sequence (DNA): TGTGCCAGTAGTTTTTGGAGTAGCGGGAGGGATGAGGAGTTCTTC. J is TRBJ2-1 and V is TRBV12-3 or TRBV12-4; 11 bases map to TRBD2. The CDR3 spans 15 residues.

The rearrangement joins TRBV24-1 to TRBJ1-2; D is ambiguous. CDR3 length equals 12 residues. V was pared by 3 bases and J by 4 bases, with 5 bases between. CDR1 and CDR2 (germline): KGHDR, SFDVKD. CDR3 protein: CATSDSVYGYTF. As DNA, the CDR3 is TGTGCCACCAGTGATAGCGTCTATGGCTACACCTTC.

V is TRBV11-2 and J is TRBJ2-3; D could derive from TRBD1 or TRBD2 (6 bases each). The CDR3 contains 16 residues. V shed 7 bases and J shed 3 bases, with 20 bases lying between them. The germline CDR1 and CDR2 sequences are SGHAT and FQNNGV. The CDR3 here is CASNSIIGGGTDTQYF. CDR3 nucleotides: TGTGCCAGCAACTCAATTATAGGAGGGGGAACAGATACGCAGTATTTT.

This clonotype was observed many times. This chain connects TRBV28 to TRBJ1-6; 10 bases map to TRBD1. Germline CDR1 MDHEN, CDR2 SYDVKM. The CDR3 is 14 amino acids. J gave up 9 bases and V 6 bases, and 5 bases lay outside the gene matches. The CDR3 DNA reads TGTGCCAGCAGCAGGACAGGGGGTGGTTCACCCCTCCACTTT. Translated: CASSRTGGGSPLHF.

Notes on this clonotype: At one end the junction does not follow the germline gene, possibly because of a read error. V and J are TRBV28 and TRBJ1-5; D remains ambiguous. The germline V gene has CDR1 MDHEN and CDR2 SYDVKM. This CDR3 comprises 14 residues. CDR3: CVSIRAGSNQPQHF. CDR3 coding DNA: TGTGTCAGCATTCGGGCGGGGAGCAATCAGCCCCAGCATTTT.

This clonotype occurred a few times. The CDR3 reads CASSYGTGARNQPQHF. CDR3 coding DNA: TGTGCCAGCAGTTATGGGACAGGGGCCAGAAATCAGCCCCAGCATTTT. The chain combines TRBV6-6 with TRBJ1-5; 10 bases fit TRBD1. Unmatched junction bases numbered 6, after V lost 3 bases and J lost 4 bases. The germline gives CDR1 MNHNY, CDR2 SVGAGI (reference sequence). CDR3 length: 16 amino acids.

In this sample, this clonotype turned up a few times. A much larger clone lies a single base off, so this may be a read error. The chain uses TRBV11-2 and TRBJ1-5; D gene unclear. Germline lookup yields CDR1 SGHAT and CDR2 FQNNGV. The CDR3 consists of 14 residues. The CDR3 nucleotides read TGTGTCAGCAGCTTACTTTCCGGAGATCAGCCCCAGCATTTT. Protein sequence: CVSSLLSGDQPQHF.

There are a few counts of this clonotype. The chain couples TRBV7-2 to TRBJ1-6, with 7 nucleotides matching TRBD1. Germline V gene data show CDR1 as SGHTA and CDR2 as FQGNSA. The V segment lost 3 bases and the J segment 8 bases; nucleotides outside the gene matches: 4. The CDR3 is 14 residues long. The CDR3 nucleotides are TGTGCCAGCAGCTTGGGCAGGGGGGATTCACCCCTCCACTTT. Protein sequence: CASSLGRGDSPLHF. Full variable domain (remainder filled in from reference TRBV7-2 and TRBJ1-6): GAGVSQSPSNKVTEKGKDVELRCDPISGHTALYWYRQSLGQGLEFLIYFQGNSAPDKSGLPSDRFSAERTGGSVSTLTIQRTQQEDSAVYLCASSLGRGDSPLHFGNGTRLTVT.

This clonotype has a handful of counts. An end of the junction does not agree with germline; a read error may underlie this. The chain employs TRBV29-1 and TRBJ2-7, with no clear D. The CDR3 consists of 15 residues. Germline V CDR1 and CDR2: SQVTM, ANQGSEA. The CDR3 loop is CSVEDRRHATYEQYF. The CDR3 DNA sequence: TGCAGTGTTGAAGATCGAAGGCATGCAACCTACGAGCAGTACTTC.

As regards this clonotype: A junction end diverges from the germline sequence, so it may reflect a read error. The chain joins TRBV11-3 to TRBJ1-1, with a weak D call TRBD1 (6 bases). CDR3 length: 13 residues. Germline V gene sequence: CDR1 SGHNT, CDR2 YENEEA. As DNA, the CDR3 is TGTGCCAGCAGCCAAGAAGGGGGGGCTGAAGCTTTCTTC. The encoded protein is CASSQEGGAEAFF.

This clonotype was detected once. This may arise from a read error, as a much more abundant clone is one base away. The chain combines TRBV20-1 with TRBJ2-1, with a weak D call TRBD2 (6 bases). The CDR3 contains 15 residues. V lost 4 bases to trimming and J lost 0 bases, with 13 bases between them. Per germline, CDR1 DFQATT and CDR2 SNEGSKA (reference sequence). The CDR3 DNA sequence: TGCAGTGCTATAGATAGCGGAAGCTCCTACAATGAGCAGTTCTTC. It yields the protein CSAIDSGSSYNEQFF.

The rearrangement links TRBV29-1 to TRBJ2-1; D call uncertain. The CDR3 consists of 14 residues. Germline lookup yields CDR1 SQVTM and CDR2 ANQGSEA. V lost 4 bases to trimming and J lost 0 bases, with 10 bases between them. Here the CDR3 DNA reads TGCAGCGTTGCGGGTAAGAGCTCCTACAATGAGCAGTTCTTC. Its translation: CSVAGKSSYNEQFF.

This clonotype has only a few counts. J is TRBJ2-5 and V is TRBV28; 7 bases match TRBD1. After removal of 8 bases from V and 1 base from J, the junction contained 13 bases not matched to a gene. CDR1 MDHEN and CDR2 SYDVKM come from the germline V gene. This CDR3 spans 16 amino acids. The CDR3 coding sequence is TGTGCCAGCTCCCTAGGCGCAGGGGGTTCCCAAGAGACCCAGTACTTC. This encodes CASSLGAGGSQETQYF.

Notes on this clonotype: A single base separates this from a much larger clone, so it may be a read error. The CDR3 DNA reads TGTGCCAGCAGTTACTCGGGTCTGGGGGTATCACCCGTCCACTTT. This sequence encodes CASSYSGLGVSPVHF. The V call is TRBV6-5, the J call TRBJ1-6; maybe TRBD1 (5 bases). The CDR3 has 15 residues. CDR1 and CDR2 (germline): MNHEY, SVGAGI.

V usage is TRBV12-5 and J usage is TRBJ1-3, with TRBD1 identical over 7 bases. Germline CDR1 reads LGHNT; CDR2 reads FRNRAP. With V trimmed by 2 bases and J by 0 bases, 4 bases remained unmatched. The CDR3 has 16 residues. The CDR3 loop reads CASGLPTGFSGNTIYF. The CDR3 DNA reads TGTGCTAGTGGTTTGCCGACAGGGTTCTCTGGAAACACCATATATTTT.